This T cell receptor beta chain was profiled in a study of blood T cell repertoires in COVID-19 (dated by TCRdb to about 2020). In terms of the full investigation: Samples covering the acute and convalescent phases of COVID-19 were provided by collaborators in the United States, Italy and Spain. The material from the prospective study consisted of cDNA or gDNA derived from T cells, B-cell-depleted T cells, or PBMCs. Subjects who had been exposed to COVID-19, were actively infected with it, or had recovered from it provided the deeply sampled blood TCRbeta repertoires that made up the dataset. The repertoires were released in a freely available public database meant as a resource for research on the immune response to SARS-CoV-2. Samples were obtained from the ongoing ImmuneRACE study (first 160 participants) and from 1,000 to 1,500 subjects provided by 6 global collaborators. Sample metadata almost always included a de-identified subject ID, COVID-19 status, age in years and sex. Where HLA class I and class II types were available, the types were taken from metadata supplied by the sample provider, not from assay-based typing. Overall study results and their limits: Clinical and demographic metadata were provided uncurated, with the amount varying by source and participant.

With regard to this clone: Its antigen is currently not known. Per-nucleotide qualities are absent, and no much larger clonotype sits a single base away.

One collaborating source in Seattle enrolled patients during active infection and followed them longitudinally through the course of disease. Collaborating institutions collected whole blood in K2EDTA tubes following their own protocols. For TCRbeta analysis, collaborator samples were shipped as frozen whole blood, as isolated PBMCs, or as DNA extracted from either sample type. TCRbeta CDR3 regions were amplified from genomic DNA by means of the immunoSEQ Assay, a bias-controlled multiplex PCR. On the authors' methods: The number of nucleated cells in each sample was estimated by amplification of reference gene primers within the assay. To quantify the absolute abundance of each unique TCRbeta CDR3 rearrangement, sequence reads were collapsed and filtered. For each sample, productive Simpson clonality was calculated by taking the square root of Simpson's diversity index across productive rearrangements. As stored in TCRdb, this immuneACCESS dataset retains in-frame rearrangements with V and J assigned. A fraction of the clones does not appear; measured against another copy, unresolved V genes explain less than half of the discrepancy, and the remainder lacks a known reason. That table furnishes V, J and clone size, whereas the DNA furnished D and trimming. For this sample the table gives nearly 200,000 clones, of which around four fifths were detected only once. Approximately 0.9% of the sample rests with the top ten.

The sequenced material came from peripheral blood. The origin of this receptor is a man aged 60-69 years with COVID-19, enrolled during active disease.

The CDR3 loop reads CASRDQGRENNSPLHF. Read as DNA, the sequence is TGTGCCAGCAGGGACCAGGGCCGCGAAAATAATTCACCCCTCCACTTT. The sequence links TRBV2 to TRBJ1-6; perhaps TRBD1 is the D gene, with 5 bases matching. Including cysteine and phenylalanine, the CDR3 has 16 amino acids. Kept here is only the CDR3 DNA, which spans 48 bases and is read in frame from base 1. The germline V gene gives CDR1 as SNHLY and CDR2 as FYNNEI. V drops 6 bases and J drops 5 bases, leaving 17 bases in between.